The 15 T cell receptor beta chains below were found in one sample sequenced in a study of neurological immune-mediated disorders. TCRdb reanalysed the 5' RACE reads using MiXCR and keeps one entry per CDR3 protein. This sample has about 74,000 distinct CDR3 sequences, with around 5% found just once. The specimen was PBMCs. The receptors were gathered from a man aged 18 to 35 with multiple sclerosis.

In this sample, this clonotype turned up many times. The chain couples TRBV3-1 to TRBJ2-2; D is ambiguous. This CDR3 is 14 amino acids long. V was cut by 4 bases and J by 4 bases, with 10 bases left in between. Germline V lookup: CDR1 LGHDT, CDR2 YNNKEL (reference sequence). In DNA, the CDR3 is TGTGCCAGCAGCCCCACTCTGACCACCGGGGAGCTGTTTTTT. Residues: CASSPTLTTGELFF.

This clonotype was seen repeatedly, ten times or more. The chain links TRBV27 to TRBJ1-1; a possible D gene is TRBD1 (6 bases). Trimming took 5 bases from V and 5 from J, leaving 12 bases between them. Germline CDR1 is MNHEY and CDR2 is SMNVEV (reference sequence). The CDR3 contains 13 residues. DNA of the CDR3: TGTGCCAGCAGTGCACAGGGTCGGACTGAAGCTTTCTTT. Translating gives CASSAQGRTEAFF.

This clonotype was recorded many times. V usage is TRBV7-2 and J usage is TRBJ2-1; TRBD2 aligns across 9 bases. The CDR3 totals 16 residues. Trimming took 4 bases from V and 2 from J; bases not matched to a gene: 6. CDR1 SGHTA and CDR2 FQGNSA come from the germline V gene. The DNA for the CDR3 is TGTGCCAGCAGCTCCCGAGGCGGGAGGGCCTACAATGAGCAGTTCTTC. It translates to CASSSRGGRAYNEQFF.

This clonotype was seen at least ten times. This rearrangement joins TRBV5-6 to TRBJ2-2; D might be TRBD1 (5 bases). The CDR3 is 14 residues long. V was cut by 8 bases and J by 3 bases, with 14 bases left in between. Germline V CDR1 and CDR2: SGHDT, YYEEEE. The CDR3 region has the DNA TGTGCCAGGGGGCGTTCTCCGCACACCGGGGAGCTGTTTTTT. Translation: CARGRSPHTGELFF.

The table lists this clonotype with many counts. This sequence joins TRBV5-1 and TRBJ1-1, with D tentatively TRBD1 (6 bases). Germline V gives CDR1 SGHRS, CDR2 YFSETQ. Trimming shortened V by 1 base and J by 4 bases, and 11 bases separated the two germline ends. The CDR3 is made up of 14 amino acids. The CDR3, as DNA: TGCGCCAGCAGCTTGCTGGGGGGGGCCACTGAAGCTTTCTTT. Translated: CASSLLGGATEAFF.

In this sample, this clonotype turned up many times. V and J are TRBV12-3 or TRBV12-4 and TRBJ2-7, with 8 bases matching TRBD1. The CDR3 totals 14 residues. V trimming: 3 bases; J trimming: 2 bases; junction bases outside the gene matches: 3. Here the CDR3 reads CASSFDRGPYEQYF. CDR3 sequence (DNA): TGTGCCAGCAGTTTCGACAGGGGCCCCTACGAGCAGTACTTC.

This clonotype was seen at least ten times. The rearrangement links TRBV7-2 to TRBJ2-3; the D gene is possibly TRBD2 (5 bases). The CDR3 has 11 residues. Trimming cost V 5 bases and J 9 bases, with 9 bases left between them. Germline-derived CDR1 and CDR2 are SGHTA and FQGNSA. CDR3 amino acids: CASSPPGTQYF. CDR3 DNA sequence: TGTGCCAGCAGCCCTCCGGGGACGCAGTATTTT. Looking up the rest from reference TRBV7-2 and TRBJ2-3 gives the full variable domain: GAGVSQSPSNKVTEKGKDVELRCDPISGHTALYWYRQSLGQGLEFLIYFQGNSAPDKSGLPSDRFSAERTGGSVSTLTIQRTQQEDSAVYLCASSPPGTQYFGPGTRLTVL.

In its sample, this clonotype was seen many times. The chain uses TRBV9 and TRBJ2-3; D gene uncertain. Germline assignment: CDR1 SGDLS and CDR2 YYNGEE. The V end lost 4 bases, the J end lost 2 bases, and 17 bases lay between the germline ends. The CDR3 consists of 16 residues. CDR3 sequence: CASSPGTYAATDTQYF. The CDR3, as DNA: TGTGCCAGCAGCCCAGGAACTTATGCGGCCACAGATACGCAGTATTTT.

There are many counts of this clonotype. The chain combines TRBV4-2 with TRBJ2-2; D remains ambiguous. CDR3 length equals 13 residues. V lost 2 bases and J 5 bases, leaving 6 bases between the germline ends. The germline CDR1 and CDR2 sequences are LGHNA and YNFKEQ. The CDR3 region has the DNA TGTGCCAGCAGCCAAAAACTGACCGGGGAGCTGTTTTTT. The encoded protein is CASSQKLTGELFF.

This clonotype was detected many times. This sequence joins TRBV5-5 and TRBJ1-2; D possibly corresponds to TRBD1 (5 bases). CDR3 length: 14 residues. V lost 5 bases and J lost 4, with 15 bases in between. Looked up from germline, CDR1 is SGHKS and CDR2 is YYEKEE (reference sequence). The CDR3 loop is CASRTPGRSYGYTF. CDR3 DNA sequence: TGTGCCAGCAGAACACCGGGACGGAGCTATGGCTACACCTTC.

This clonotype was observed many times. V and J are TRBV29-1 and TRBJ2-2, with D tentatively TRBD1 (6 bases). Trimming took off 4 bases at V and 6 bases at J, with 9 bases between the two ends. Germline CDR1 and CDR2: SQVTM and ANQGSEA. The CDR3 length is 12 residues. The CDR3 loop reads CSVGGLPGELFF. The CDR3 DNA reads TGCAGCGTTGGGGGGCTGCCCGGGGAGCTGTTTTTT.

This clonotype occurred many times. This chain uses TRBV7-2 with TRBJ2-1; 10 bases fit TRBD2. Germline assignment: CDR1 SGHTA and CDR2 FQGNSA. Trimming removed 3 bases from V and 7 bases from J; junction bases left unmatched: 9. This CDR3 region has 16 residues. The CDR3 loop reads CASSFRAGGRGNEQFF. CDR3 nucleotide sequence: TGTGCCAGCAGCTTCCGAGCGGGAGGGAGGGGAAATGAGCAGTTCTTC.

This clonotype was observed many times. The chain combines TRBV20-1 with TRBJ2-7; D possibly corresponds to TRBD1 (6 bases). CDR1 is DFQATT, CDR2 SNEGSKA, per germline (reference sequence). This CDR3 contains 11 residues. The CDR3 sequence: CSVGQTYEQYF. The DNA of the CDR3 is TGCAGCGTAGGACAGACCTACGAGCAGTACTTC.

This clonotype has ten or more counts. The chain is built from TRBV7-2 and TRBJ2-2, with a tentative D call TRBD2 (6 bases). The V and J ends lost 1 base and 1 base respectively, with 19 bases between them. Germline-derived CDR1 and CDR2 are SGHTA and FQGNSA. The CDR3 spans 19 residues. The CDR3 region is CASSLVINVGLRNTGELFF. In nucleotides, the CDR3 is TGTGCCAGCAGCTTAGTGATAAATGTGGGACTGAGGAACACCGGGGAGCTGTTTTTT.

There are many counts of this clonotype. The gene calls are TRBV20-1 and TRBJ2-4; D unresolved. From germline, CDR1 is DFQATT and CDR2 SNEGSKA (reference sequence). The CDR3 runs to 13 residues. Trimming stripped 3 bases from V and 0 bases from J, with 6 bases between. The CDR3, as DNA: TGCAGTGCTAGCAGTGTAGCCAAAAACATTCAGTACTTC. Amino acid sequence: CSASSVAKNIQYF.